The 24 T cell receptor beta chains listed next were all sequenced from one sample in a study of cytotoxic CD8 clonotypes in ibrutinib-treated CLL. Produced via immunoSEQ multiplex PCR; TCRdb's table is partial and in-frame only. The sample includes approximately 42,000 clones, over 60% of them seen just once. The specimen was PBMCs, collected after 12 months of ibrutinib treatment. The receptors shown here come from a human donor with chronic lymphocytic leukemia.

This clone has only a few counts. V and J are TRBV18 and TRBJ2-7, with 7 positions matching TRBD1. Germline CDR1 is KGHSH and CDR2 is LQKENI. V lost 4 bases and J lost 6; bases outside the gene matches: 3. The CDR3 is 12 amino acids. The CDR3 loop reads CASSHDRAEQYF. DNA for the CDR3: TGTGCCAGCTCACATGACAGGGCCGAGCAGTACTTC. Using reference TRBV18 and TRBJ2-7 for the parts outside the CDR3, the full variable domain is NAGVMQNPRHLVRRRGQEARLRCSPMKGHSHVYWYRQLPEEGLKFMVYLQKENIIDESGMPKERFSAEFPKEGPSILRIQQVVRGDSAAYFCASSHDRAEQYFGPGTRLTVT.

The chain links TRBV2 to TRBJ1-3; no firm D call. With 7 bases removed from V and 0 bases from J, the gap between germline ends came to 10 bases. Germline CDR1 reads SNHLY; CDR2 reads FYNNEI. This CDR3 spans 14 amino acids. Here the CDR3 reads CASKSGSSGNTIYF. The CDR3 coding sequence is TGTGCCAGCAAGAGCGGTTCCTCTGGAAACACCATATATTTT.

The chain is built from TRBV28 and TRBJ1-1, with D maybe TRBD1 (6 bases). This CDR3 is built from 14 residues. V was shortened by 3 bases and J by 4 bases, with 12 bases between the two germline ends. Germline loops: CDR1 MDHEN, CDR2 SYDVKM. In DNA form, the CDR3 reads TGTGCCAGCAGTTTTACAGGGCGAGGCACTGAAGCTTTCTTT. It translates to CASSFTGRGTEAFF.

The chain carries TRBV25-1 and TRBJ2-5; D is possibly TRBD2 (5 bases). Trimming took 3 bases from V and 2 from J, leaving 10 bases between them. The CDR3 is 14 amino acids. Germline values: CDR1 MGHDK, CDR2 SYGVNS. The CDR3 protein is CASSEIGKQETQYF. Written as DNA, the CDR3 is TGTGCCAGCAGTGAGATCGGGAAGCAAGAGACCCAGTACTTC.

The rearrangement joins TRBV4-3 to TRBJ2-7; a possible D gene is TRBD2 (5 bases). The CDR3 covers 19 residues. Germline CDR1 and CDR2: LGHNA and YSLEER. The germline V and J ends were trimmed by 1 base and 4 bases, with 26 bases remaining between them. CDR3 DNA: TGCGCCAGCAGCCAAGGAGTCAAATGGCGGGTGCCACCCGTTTACGAGCAGTACTTC. Translated, it gives CASSQGVKWRVPPVYEQYF.

This clone was recorded a few times. The CDR3 DNA reads TGTGCCAGCAGCCAAGATATTAGCGGGATAGAGACCCAGTACTTC. This encodes CASSQDISGIETQYF. The rearrangement links TRBV4-2 to TRBJ2-5; TRBD2 aligns across 8 bases. The germline CDR1 and CDR2 sequences are LGHNA and YNFKEQ. This CDR3 spans 15 amino acids. V trimming: 0 bases; J trimming: 4 bases; junction bases outside the gene matches: 4.

This chain uses TRBV10-3 with TRBJ1-4; D is uncertain. The CDR3 loop spans 16 amino acids. CDR1 is ENHRY, CDR2 SYGVKD, per germline. Trimming stripped 4 bases from V and 0 bases from J, with 12 bases between. The CDR3 bases are TGTGCCATCAGTGTTGACGGAGTTGCAACTAATGAAAAACTGTTTTTT. Protein sequence: CAISVDGVATNEKLFF.

The chain uses TRBV30 and TRBJ1-2; 7 bases fit TRBD1. Germline-derived CDR1 and CDR2 are GTSNPN and SVGIG (reference sequence). V gave up 3 bases and J gave up 6 bases; unmatched junction bases: 7. CDR3 size: 13 residues. CDR3 amino acids: CAWSLTGNHGYTF. For the CDR3, the DNA is TGTGCCTGGAGCCTGACAGGGAATCATGGCTACACCTTC.

The rearrangement links TRBV15 to TRBJ2-1, with a tentative D call TRBD1 (5 bases). The CDR3 runs 12 residues. V was clipped by 1 base and J by 7 bases, with 5 bases between them. The germline V gene encodes CDR1 LNHNV and CDR2 YYDKDF (reference sequence). In nucleotides, the CDR3 is TGTGCCACCAGCAGAGCAGGGAATGAGCAGTTCTTC. Protein sequence: CATSRAGNEQFF. The full variable domain, rest sourced from reference TRBV15 and TRBJ2-1, is DAMVIQNPRYQVTQFGKPVTLSCSQTLNHNVMYWYQQKSSQAPKLLFHYYDKDFNNEADTPDNFQSRRPNTSFCFLDIRSPGLGDTAMYLCATSRAGNEQFFGPGTRLTVL.

The rearrangement links TRBV7-9 to TRBJ2-1; TRBD2 aligns across 7 bases. CDR3 size: 14 residues. Germline assignment: CDR1 SEHNR and CDR2 FQNEAQ (reference sequence). Unmatched junction bases numbered 2, after V lost 0 bases and J lost 6 bases. CDR3 in DNA: TGTGCCAGCAGCTTAGCTGCGGGAGCCAATGAGCAGTTCTTC. As protein: CASSLAAGANEQFF. Variable domain in full (rest from reference TRBV7-9 and TRBJ2-1): DTGVSQNPRHKITKRGQNVTFRCDPISEHNRLYWYRQTLGQGPEFLTYFQNEAQLEKSRLLSDRFSAERPKGSFSTLEIQRTEQGDSAMYLCASSLAAGANEQFFGPGTRLTVL.

The chain joins TRBV5-4 to TRBJ2-7; a weak D match, TRBD2 (7 bases). V was clipped by 4 bases and J by 2 bases, with 25 bases between them. Germline V lookup: CDR1 SGHNT, CDR2 YYREEE (reference sequence). This CDR3 has 18 amino acids. The CDR3 nucleotides read TGTGCCAGCAGCCCTACCCAAGGGGGGAGGGCAGGGACCTACGAGCAGTACTTC. Its translation is CASSPTQGGRAGTYEQYF.

The chain uses TRBV7-2 and TRBJ2-3, with 11 nucleotides matching TRBD2. The CDR3 consists of 16 residues. J was trimmed by 11 bases and V by 5 bases; bases with no gene match: 15. Germline V gene sequence: CDR1 SGHTA, CDR2 FQGNSA. CDR3 protein: CASSAGTSGRSGGQYF. The CDR3 DNA reads TGTGCCAGCAGCGCAGGGACTAGCGGACGGAGCGGGGGGCAGTATTTT. Looking up the rest from reference TRBV7-2 and TRBJ2-3 gives the full variable domain: GAGVSQSPSNKVTEKGKDVELRCDPISGHTALYWYRQSLGQGLEFLIYFQGNSAPDKSGLPSDRFSAERTGGSVSTLTIQRTQQEDSAVYLCASSAGTSGRSGGQYFGPGTRLTVL.

V is TRBV25-1 and J is TRBJ2-1; no firm D call. Germline V gene sequence: CDR1 MGHDK, CDR2 SYGVNS. The CDR3 totals 15 residues. V was shortened by 0 bases and J by 5 bases, with 11 bases between the two germline ends. The CDR3 region has the DNA TGTGCCAGCAGTGAATATGGTTGGGAAGACAATGAGCAGTTCTTC. Translating it yields CASSEYGWEDNEQFF. Drawing the rest from reference TRBV25-1 and TRBJ2-1, the complete variable domain is EADIYQTPRYLVIGTGKKITLECSQTMGHDKMYWYQQDPGMELHLIHYSYGVNSTEKGDLSSESTVSRIRTEHFPLTLESARPSHTSQYLCASSEYGWEDNEQFFGPGTRLTVL.

The chain carries TRBV29-1 and TRBJ2-1; D remains unclear. Per germline, CDR1 SQVTM and CDR2 ANQGSEA. Between the trimmed V and J ends, which lost 8 bases and 0 bases, there was a span of 11 bases. The CDR3 consists of 13 residues. CDR3 DNA: TGCAGCTCGCGGCTAAGCTCCTACAATGAGCAGTTCTTC. Translating it yields CSSRLSSYNEQFF.

The chain employs TRBV9 and TRBJ2-3, with 8 bases fitting TRBD2. The CDR3 runs to 16 residues. In germline, CDR1 is SGDLS, CDR2 YYNGEE. J was trimmed by 1 base and V by 3 bases; bases with no gene match: 7. CDR3 coding DNA: TGTGCCAGCAGCGGACTAGCGCCCAGGGGCACAGATACGCAGTATTTT. Translation gives CASSGLAPRGTDTQYF. Looking up the rest from reference TRBV9 and TRBJ2-3 gives the full variable domain: DSGVTQTPKHLITATGQRVTLRCSPRSGDLSVYWYQQSLDQGLQFLIQYYNGEERAKGNILERFSAQQFPDLHSELNLSSLELGDSALYFCASSGLAPRGTDTQYFGPGTRLTVL.

This chain uses TRBV7-8 with TRBJ1-2, with D uncertain. The CDR3 extends over 15 amino acids. V was cut by 4 bases and J by 0 bases, with 12 bases left in between. CDR1 is SGHVS, CDR2 FQNEAQ, per germline. The CDR3 sequence is CASSYLAGPNYGYTF. CDR3 sequence (DNA): TGTGCCAGCAGCTACCTGGCCGGACCTAACTATGGCTACACCTTC. The full variable domain, completed using reference TRBV7-8 and TRBJ1-2, is GAGVSQSPRYKVAKRGQDVALRCDPISGHVSLFWYQQALGQGPEFLTYFQNEAQLDKSGLPSDRFFAERPEGSVSTLKIQRTQQEDSAVYLCASSYLAGPNYGYTFGSGTRLTVV.

V gene TRBV6-6 combines with J gene TRBJ1-3; D not resolved. The CDR3 consists of 16 residues. The germline V gene encodes CDR1 MNHNY and CDR2 SVGAGI (reference sequence). V was trimmed by 0 bases and J by 1 base, leaving 10 bases between them. The CDR3 sequence is CASSYSKGGSGNTIYF. The CDR3 coding sequence is TGTGCCAGCAGTTACTCGAAGGGAGGTTCTGGAAACACCATATATTTT.

This clone appeared a few times. The chain is built from TRBV2 and TRBJ2-1; TRBD2 matches 14 bases. The CDR3 sequence is 17 residues long. From germline, CDR1 is SNHLY and CDR2 FYNNEI. Unmatched junction bases numbered 5, after V lost 3 bases and J lost 4 bases. CDR3 sequence reads: CASSEGLAGEGYNEQFF. CDR3 nucleotide sequence: TGTGCCAGCAGTGAGGGACTAGCGGGAGAAGGGTACAATGAGCAGTTCTTC.

The chain links TRBV5-1 to TRBJ2-2, with 8 bases that match TRBD1. The CDR3 contains 15 residues. Germline V gene sequence: CDR1 SGHRS, CDR2 YFSETQ. Trimming at V came to 2 bases and at J to 7 bases, leaving 7 bases not matched to a gene. The DNA of the CDR3 is TGCGCCAGCAGCTTATTGACAGGGGAACACGGGGAGCTGTTTTTT. Protein product: CASSLLTGEHGELFF.

CDR3 protein: CASRGLGAEVEAFF. The CDR3 nucleotides read TGTGCCAGCAGGGGTCTGGGGGCAGAGGTTGAGGCTTTCTTT. The chain has TRBV5-6 and TRBJ1-1; D may be TRBD1 (6 bases). This CDR3 contains 14 residues. Looked up from germline, CDR1 is SGHDT and CDR2 is YYEEEE. V was shortened by 5 bases and J by 11 bases, with 22 bases between the two germline ends.

This clone occurred a few times. V gene TRBV5-4 combines with J gene TRBJ2-2; TRBD2 aligns across 7 bases. Germline loops: CDR1 SGHNT, CDR2 YYREEE (reference sequence). V lost 4 bases to trimming and J lost 4 bases; unmatched junction nucleotides: 10. The CDR3 runs 16 residues. CDR3 nucleotide sequence: TGTGCCAGCAGCCTCGCCGGGACTACTCTCACCGGGGAGCTGTTTTTT. It translates to CASSLAGTTLTGELFF.

J is TRBJ2-7 and V is TRBV5-1; possibly TRBD1 for D (7 bases). The V gene lost 7 bases and the J gene lost 0 bases, with 11 bases spanning the gap. This CDR3 has 13 residues. CDR1 is SGHRS and CDR2 is YFSETQ in the germline V gene. CDR3 nucleotides: TGCGCCAGCGCGGGACAGACCTCCTACGAGCAGTACTTC. Residues: CASAGQTSYEQYF.

The V and J genes are TRBV5-1 and TRBJ2-7; D perhaps matches TRBD2 (6 bases). The CDR3 is 14 residues long. Germline V gene lookup returns CDR1 SGHRS and CDR2 YFSETQ. The V end was cut by 4 bases, the J end by 1 base, with 12 bases between. The CDR3 here is CASSLGSGSYEQYF. In DNA form, the CDR3 reads TGCGCCAGCAGCCTAGGGAGCGGGTCCTACGAGCAGTACTTC.

The chain is built from TRBV10-1 and TRBJ2-5, with unresolved D. The CDR3 has 14 amino acids. From germline, CDR1 is WNHNN and CDR2 SYGVQD (reference sequence). V was trimmed by 0 bases and J by 2 bases, leaving 7 bases between them. The CDR3 loop reads CASSESTAQETQYF. Here the CDR3 DNA reads TGCGCCAGCAGTGAGTCAACGGCTCAAGAGACCCAGTACTTC.